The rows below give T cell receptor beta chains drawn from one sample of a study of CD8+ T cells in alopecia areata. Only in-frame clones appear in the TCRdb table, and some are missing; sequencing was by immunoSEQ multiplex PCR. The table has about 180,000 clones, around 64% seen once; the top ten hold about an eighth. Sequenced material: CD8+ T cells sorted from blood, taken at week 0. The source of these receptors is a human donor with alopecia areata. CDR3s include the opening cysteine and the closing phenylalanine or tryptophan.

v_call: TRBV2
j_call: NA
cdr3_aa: CASSDNRGYEQYF

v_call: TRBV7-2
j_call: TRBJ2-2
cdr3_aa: CASSFGAPNTGELFF

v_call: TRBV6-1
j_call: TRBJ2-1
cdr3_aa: CASSAPMKFTARRYDEQFF

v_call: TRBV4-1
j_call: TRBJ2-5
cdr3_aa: CASRGGETQYF

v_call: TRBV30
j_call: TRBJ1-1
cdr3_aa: CAWSVPPRGTEAFF

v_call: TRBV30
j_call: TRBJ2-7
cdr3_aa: CAWKSGTGVEYF

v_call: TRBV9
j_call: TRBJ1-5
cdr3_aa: CASSVSETNQPQHF

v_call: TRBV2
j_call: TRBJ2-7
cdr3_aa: CASSDIGGRLYEQYF

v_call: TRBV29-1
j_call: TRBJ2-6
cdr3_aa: CSETGASASGANVLTF

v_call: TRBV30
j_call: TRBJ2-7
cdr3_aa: CAWSVGQGSYEQYF

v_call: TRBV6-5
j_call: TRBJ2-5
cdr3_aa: CASRTTSETQYF

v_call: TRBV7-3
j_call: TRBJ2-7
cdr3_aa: CASSLGDTYEQYF

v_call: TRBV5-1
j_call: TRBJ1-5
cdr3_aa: CASSPGGGSSLHF

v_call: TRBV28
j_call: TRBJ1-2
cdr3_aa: CASSLTIDYTF

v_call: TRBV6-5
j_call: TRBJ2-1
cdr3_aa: CASSRTGYNEQFF

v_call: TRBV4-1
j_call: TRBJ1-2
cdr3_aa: CASSHNAGTGYGYTF

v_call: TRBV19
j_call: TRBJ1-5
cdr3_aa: CASSIDGGWYQPQHF

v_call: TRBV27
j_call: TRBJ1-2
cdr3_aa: CASRGGRVYGYTF

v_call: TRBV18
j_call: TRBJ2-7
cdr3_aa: CASSPPLRSSSYEQYF

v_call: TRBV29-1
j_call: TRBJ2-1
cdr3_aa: CSVGRGDSYNEQFF

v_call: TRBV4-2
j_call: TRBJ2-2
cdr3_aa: CASSFQTTSPGELFF

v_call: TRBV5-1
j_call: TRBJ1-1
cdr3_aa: CASSLVTDTEAFF

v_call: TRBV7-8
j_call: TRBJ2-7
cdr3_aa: CASSLAPAYEQYF

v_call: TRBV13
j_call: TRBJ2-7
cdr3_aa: CASSPGDGDYEQYF

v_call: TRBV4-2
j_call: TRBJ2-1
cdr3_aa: CASTPGGEQFF

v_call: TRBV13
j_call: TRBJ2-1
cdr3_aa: CASSLEGGEYNEQFF

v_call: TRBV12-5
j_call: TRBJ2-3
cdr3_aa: CASGPWGGEADTQYF

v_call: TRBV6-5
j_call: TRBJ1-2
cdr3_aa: CASSYVSSRSRPHWHF

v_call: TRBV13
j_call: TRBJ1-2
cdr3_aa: CASSSTGIGYGYTF

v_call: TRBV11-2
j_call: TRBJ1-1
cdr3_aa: CASSLDPTGEAFF

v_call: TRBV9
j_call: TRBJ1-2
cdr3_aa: CASSPSITWDYGYTF

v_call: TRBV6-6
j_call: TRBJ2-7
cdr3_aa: CATLGSAYEQYF

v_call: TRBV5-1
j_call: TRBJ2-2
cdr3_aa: CASSLSRSNTGELFF

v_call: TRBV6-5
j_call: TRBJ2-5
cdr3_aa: CASSSTYGDEETQYF

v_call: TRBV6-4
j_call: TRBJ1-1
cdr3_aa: CAREPLHRVDEAFF

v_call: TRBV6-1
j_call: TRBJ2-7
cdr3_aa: CASSEESWDEQYF

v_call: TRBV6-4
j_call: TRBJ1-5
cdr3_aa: CASSKTGDSNQPQHF

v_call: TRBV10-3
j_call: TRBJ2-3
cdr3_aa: CAISESATTDTQYF

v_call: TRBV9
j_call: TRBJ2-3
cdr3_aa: CASSALAGVGADTQYF

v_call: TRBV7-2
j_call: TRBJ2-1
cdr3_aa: CASSLGDEQFF

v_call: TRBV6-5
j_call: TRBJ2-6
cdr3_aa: CASSVRGAGANVLTF

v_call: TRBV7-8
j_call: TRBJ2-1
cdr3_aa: CASSLIPLVYNEQFF

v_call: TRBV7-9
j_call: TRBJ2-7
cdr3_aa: CASSPPGTSYEQYF

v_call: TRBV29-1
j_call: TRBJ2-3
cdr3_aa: CSVDVLTRTDTQYF

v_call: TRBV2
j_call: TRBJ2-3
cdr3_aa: CASIADTQYF

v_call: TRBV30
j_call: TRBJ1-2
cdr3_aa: CAWRTRYGYTF

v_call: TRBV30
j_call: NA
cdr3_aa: CACLAYEQYF

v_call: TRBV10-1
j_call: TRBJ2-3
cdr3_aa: CASSLETDTQYF

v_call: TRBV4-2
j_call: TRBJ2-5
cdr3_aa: CASSQISGPPQETQYF

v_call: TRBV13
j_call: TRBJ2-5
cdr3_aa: CASSHPGTQQETQYF

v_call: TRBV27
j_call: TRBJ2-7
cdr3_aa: CASSGSPYEQYF

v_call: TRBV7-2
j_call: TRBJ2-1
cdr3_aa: CASSLISGTSYNEQFF

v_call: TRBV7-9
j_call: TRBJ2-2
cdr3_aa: CASSPGTGRTGELFF

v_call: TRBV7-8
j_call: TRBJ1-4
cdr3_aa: CASSPLTGTGGEKLFF

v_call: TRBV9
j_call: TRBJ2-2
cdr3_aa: CASSGRTGGFGELFF